The T cell receptor (beta chain) under discussion was sequenced for a study of shared T cell receptors in the human thymus. Profiled with immunoSEQ multiplex PCR; TCRdb holds only in-frame clones, not every one. The table shows about 710,000 clones, with roughly 86% occurring only once. Germline trimming cut 1 base from V and 2 bases from J; bases unmatched to any gene: 8. The CDR3 sequence is 19 residues long. Germline V lookup: CDR1 LGHNA, CDR2 YNFKEQ. These data were likewise used in another study, on human thymus T cells. This second study says: Thymus tissue for the work was resected from patients undergoing corrective heart surgery. Thymic and blood repertoires appeared to display a bias in their usage of V and J genes. Related work showed strongly overlapping thymic repertoires across unrelated individuals.

This receptor was obtained from a boy under three years old with a congenital heart defect. Sample: thymocytes. The rearrangement uses TRBV4-2 and TRBJ1-4; the match to TRBD1 covers 12 bases. CDR3 nucleotide sequence: TGTGCCAGCAGCCAAGCCGGGACAGGGGGCGCGTCGACTAATGAAAAACTGTTTTTT. Protein sequence: CASSQAGTGGASTNEKLFF.